Below, 15 T cell receptor beta chains from the same sample are listed, as sequenced in a study of cytomegalovirus exposure and HLA in healthy donors (TCRdb year 2017). The library was prepared using the immunoSEQ multiplex PCR assay. The multiplex PCR relied on a mix of 60 forward primers for TCR Vbeta segments and 13 reverse primers for TCR Jbeta segments. As stored in TCRdb, this immuneACCESS dataset retains in-frame rearrangements with V and J assigned. A fraction of the clones does not appear; measured against another copy, unresolved V genes explain less than half of the discrepancy, and the remainder lacks a known reason. The sample has approximately 90,000 clones on record, approximately 77% of them singletons. In total, the top ten clones hold 3.5% to 4.5% of the sample. The sample consisted of PBMCs. These receptors were collected from a man aged 25-45 years in good health and CMV-seronegative.

This clone was seen a few times. The V and J genes are TRBV10-2 and TRBJ2-5; 10 nucleotides match TRBD2. The CDR3 has 17 amino acids. J gave up 0 bases and V 5 bases, and 9 bases lay outside the gene matches. Germline values: CDR1 WSHSY, CDR2 SAAADI. CDR3 amino acids: CASSLGRTSGNQETQYF. In nucleotides, the CDR3 is TGCGCCAGCAGTTTGGGGAGGACTAGCGGAAACCAAGAGACCCAGTACTTC.

This clone showed up just a few times. The genes are TRBV30 and TRBJ2-7, with TRBD2 matching 11 bases. Germline loops: CDR1 GTSNPN, CDR2 SVGIG (reference sequence). V trimming: 5 bases; J trimming: 7 bases; junction bases outside the gene matches: 4. The CDR3 consists of 12 residues. The CDR3 spells CAWGTSGLEQYF. The DNA of the CDR3 is TGTGCCTGGGGGACTAGCGGATTGGAGCAGTACTTC.

V gene TRBV2 combines with J gene TRBJ1-4; 9 positions match TRBD1. The V segment lost 3 bases and the J segment 2 bases; nucleotides outside the gene matches: 7. Germline CDR1 is SNHLY and CDR2 is FYNNEI. The CDR3 runs 17 residues. The CDR3 sequence: CASSDDRGGITNEKLFF. In DNA, the CDR3 is TGTGCCAGCAGTGACGACAGGGGGGGAATCACTAATGAAAAACTGTTTTTT.

This clone has just a few counts. J is TRBJ2-7 and V is TRBV27; 7 bases are a match to TRBD2. CDR1 is MNHEY, CDR2 SMNVEV, per germline (reference sequence). The CDR3 is 16 residues long. Losses at the gene ends were 5 bases for V and 9 bases for J; bases not matched to a gene: 19. DNA for the CDR3: TGTGCCAGCAGTCCGACCTCCGGCGGGGCCCCGGGGGGGCAGTACTTC. Translated: CASSPTSGGAPGGQYF.

The chain has TRBV18 and TRBJ1-5, with D perhaps matching TRBD1 (6 bases). V shed 0 bases and J shed 5 bases, with 11 bases lying between them. The CDR3 covers 15 residues. The germline V gene encodes CDR1 KGHSH and CDR2 LQKENI. As DNA, the CDR3 is TGTGCCAGCTCACCACCGGGGGACACCCATCAGCCCCAGCATTTT. Encoded protein: CASSPPGDTHQPQHF.

V usage is TRBV7-8 and J usage is TRBJ2-7; the match to TRBD2 covers 8 bases. There are 16 residues in the CDR3. Germline V gene lookup returns CDR1 SGHVS and CDR2 FQNEAQ. With V trimmed by 5 bases and J by 3 bases, 12 bases remained unmatched. The CDR3 is CASSPYFLTSDYEQYF. CDR3 in DNA: TGTGCCAGCAGCCCCTACTTCTTGACTAGCGACTACGAGCAGTACTTC.

The CDR3 bases are TGTGCCAGCAGTTCCCGGGGTGGTGAAGCTTTCTTT. Amino acid sequence: CASSSRGGEAFF. V usage is TRBV6-5 and J usage is TRBJ1-1; D is undetermined. The germline CDR1 and CDR2 sequences are MNHEY and SVGAGI. The CDR3 has 12 residues. Deletions cut 4 bases from V and 7 bases from J, with 10 bases between.

The chain couples TRBV6-6 to TRBJ1-3; D unresolved. This CDR3 is 14 amino acids long. Trimming pared 4 bases from V and 7 bases from J, leaving 14 bases between. Germline CDR1 MNHNY, CDR2 SVGAGI (reference sequence). CDR3 DNA: TGTGCCAGCAGTTCCTTCGGGTCGGGGAACACCATATATTTT. This codes for CASSSFGSGNTIYF.

The V gene is TRBV5-6, the J gene TRBJ2-1; TRBD1 is a possible D gene (5 bases). Germline assignment: CDR1 SGHDT and CDR2 YYEEEE. The CDR3 loop spans 12 amino acids. V was clipped by 4 bases and J by 5 bases, with 7 bases between them. The CDR3 spells CASSQTDNEQFF. CDR3 nucleotide sequence: TGTGCCAGCAGCCAGACAGACAATGAGCAGTTCTTC.

The chain carries TRBV19 and TRBJ2-7, with 9 bases fitting TRBD2. The V gene's germline CDR1 is LNHDA and CDR2 SQIVND (reference sequence). Trimming at V came to 4 bases and at J to 7 bases, leaving 8 bases not matched to a gene. This CDR3 comprises 14 residues. CDR3 protein: CASSTIAGVDEQYF. CDR3 nucleotide sequence: TGTGCCAGTAGTACTATAGCGGGAGTTGATGAGCAGTACTTC.

The CDR3 DNA reads as TGTGCCAGCAGTCAGACAGGGTCGAATCAGCCCCAGCATTTT. It specifies CASSQTGSNQPQHF. This sequence joins TRBV2 and TRBJ1-5, with 7 bases lining up with TRBD1. The CDR3 sequence is 14 residues long. J lost 4 bases, V lost 5 bases, and 5 bases had no gene match. Germline CDR1 and CDR2: SNHLY and FYNNEI.

The J gene is TRBJ2-1, the V gene TRBV5-4, with TRBD2 identical over 14 bases. Trimming removed 4 bases from V and 10 bases from J; junction bases left unmatched: 13. The CDR3 is 17 residues long. Germline lookup yields CDR1 SGHNT and CDR2 YYREEE (reference sequence). CDR3 residues: CASSRTATSGRAREQFF. The CDR3 nucleotides are TGTGCCAGCAGCCGAACGGCGACTAGCGGGAGGGCCCGGGAGCAGTTCTTC.

The chain combines TRBV4-3 with TRBJ1-5; D is perhaps TRBD1 (6 bases). The CDR3 is made up of 15 amino acids. V gave up 1 base and J gave up 5 bases, with 12 bases separating them. Germline CDR1 is LGHNA and CDR2 is YSLEER. The DNA for the CDR3 is TGCGCCAGCAGCCAAGCACAGGGTGGGCATCAGCCCCAGCATTTT. As protein: CASSQAQGGHQPQHF.

J is TRBJ2-1 and V is TRBV11-2, with 7 nucleotides matching TRBD1. The CDR3 runs to 13 residues. Germline loops: CDR1 SGHAT, CDR2 FQNNGV. J was trimmed by 5 bases and V by 7 bases; bases with no gene match: 5. This CDR3 reads CASKGARDNEQFF. CDR3 in DNA: TGTGCCAGCAAGGGGGCAAGGGACAATGAGCAGTTCTTC.

This rearrangement joins TRBV5-1 to TRBJ2-1; 9 bases agree with TRBD2. Germline V gene data show CDR1 as SGHRS and CDR2 as YFSETQ. V shed 0 bases and J 6 bases; nucleotides not matched to a gene: 7. This CDR3 region has 16 residues. CDR3 amino acids: CASSLALAGNANEQFF. CDR3 DNA sequence: TGCGCCAGCAGCTTGGCTCTAGCGGGGAACGCCAATGAGCAGTTCTTC.